The rows below give T cell receptor beta chains drawn from one sample of a study of T cells after yellow fever vaccination. From the 5' RACE reads, TCRdb called clonotypes with MiXCR, one entry per CDR3 protein. The table has about 12,000 distinct CDR3 sequences, about 6% seen once. The sequencing here drew on PBMCs, either bulk or a sorted T-cell subset (CD4+, CD8+, memory, or dextramer-sorted; not recorded which), taken on the day of the yellow fever booster vaccination. These receptors were collected from a man aged 25-45 years who received the YFV17D yellow fever vaccine. CDR3s include the opening cysteine and the closing phenylalanine or tryptophan. The D gene is left open where the match is weak. Expanded clones are given a class, and other clones once, few, many or no size at all.

TRBJ2-1	TRBD1	TRBV5-1	medium-sized	CASTRDRGDYNEQFF	TGCGCCAGCACCCGGGACAGGGGGGACTACAATGAGCAGTTCTTC
TRBJ2-7	-	TRBV7-9	few	CASSSPRPGSYEQYF	TGTGCCAGCAGCTCCCCACGACCAGGCTCCTACGAGCAGTACTTC
TRBJ2-2	-	TRBV20-1	medium-sized	CSAHGNTGELFF	TGCAGTGCTCACGGGAACACCGGGGAGCTGTTTTTT
TRBJ1-1	TRBD1	TRBV18	many	CASSPHTGDTEAFF	TGTGCCAGCTCACCTCACACAGGGGACACTGAAGCTTTCTTT
TRBJ1-5	-	TRBV3-1	few	CASSQDKGNQPQHF	TGTGCCAGCAGCCAAGATAAGGGAAATCAGCCCCAGCATTTT
TRBJ2-7	TRBD2	TRBV5-6	medium-sized	CASSPLTSGSNEQYF	TGTGCCAGCAGCCCACTGACTAGCGGGAGTAACGAGCAGTACTTC
TRBJ1-5	-	TRBV2	many	CASSAGLGNQPQHF	TGTGCCAGCAGTGCAGGATTAGGCAATCAGCCCCAGCATTTT
TRBJ2-7	-	TRBV7-2	-	CASSFSPPTYEQYF	TGTGCCAGCAGCTTCTCTCCACCAACCTACGAGCAGTACTTC
TRBJ2-6	-	TRBV5-1	many	CASSPEGGLGANVLTF	TGCGCCAGCAGCCCGGAGGGGGGCCTTGGGGCCAACGTCCTGACTTTC
TRBJ2-1	-	TRBV7-2	many	CASRRSFEQFF	TGTGCCAGCAGAAGGAGTTTTGAGCAGTTCTTC
TRBJ2-1	-	TRBV7-6	medium-sized	CASSFSALNEQFF	TGTGCCAGCAGCTTTTCAGCGCTGAATGAGCAGTTCTTC
TRBJ2-7	-	TRBV11-2	many	CASSTRLSSYEQYF	TGTGCCAGCAGCACACGGTTAAGCTCCTACGAGCAGTACTTC
TRBJ2-2	-	TRBV5-1	many	CASSLEPTGELFF	TGCGCCAGCAGCTTGGAGCCCACCGGGGAGCTGTTTTTT
TRBJ1-5	TRBD1	TRBV6-1	many	CASSADRRGNQPQHF	TGTGCCAGCAGTGCGGACAGGAGAGGCAATCAGCCCCAGCATTTT
TRBJ2-1	TRBD2	TRBV11-2	many	CASRRLANYNEQFF	TGTGCCAGCAGGCGACTAGCGAACTACAATGAGCAGTTCTTC
TRBJ2-7	-	TRBV12-3/TRBV12-4	many	CASSFGGGSYEQYF	TGTGCCAGCAGTTTCGGTGGTGGATCCTACGAGCAGTACTTC
TRBJ1-6	-	TRBV2	few	CASGLGNSPLHF	TGTGCCAGCGGGCTAGGGAATTCACCCCTCCACTTT
TRBJ2-2	-	TRBV7-8	many	CASSLRSSGNTGELFF	TGTGCCAGCAGCTTACGTAGTAGCGGGAACACCGGGGAGCTGTTTTTT
TRBJ2-1	TRBD2	TRBV4-3	many	CASSQRTSGNKNEQFF	TGCGCCAGCAGCCAAAGGACTAGCGGGAATAAGAATGAGCAGTTCTTC
TRBJ2-7	-	TRBV27	many	CASSLGYSYEQYF	TGTGCCAGCAGTTTAGGCTACTCCTACGAGCAGTACTTC
TRBJ1-2	TRBD1	TRBV20-1	many	CSARDEFQDRGRSYGYTF	TGCAGTGCTAGAGATGAGTTTCAGGACAGGGGGCGAAGCTATGGCTACACCTTC
TRBJ2-7	TRBD2	TRBV11-2	many	CASSRLADHSYEQYF	TGTGCCAGCAGCCGACTAGCGGACCACTCCTACGAGCAGTACTTC
TRBJ1-5	TRBD1	TRBV2	many	CASIPGQGAQPQHF	TGTGCCAGCATTCCGGGACAGGGTGCTCAGCCCCAGCATTTT
TRBJ1-2	-	TRBV4-2	many	CASSHVPRQDHYGYTF	TGTGCCAGCAGCCACGTACCTAGACAGGACCACTATGGCTACACCTTC
TRBJ2-5	-	TRBV7-9	many	CASSPRETQYF	TGTGCCAGCAGCCCCCGGGAGACCCAGTACTTC
TRBJ2-7	-	TRBV20-1	many	CSARPGRKSYEQYF	TGCAGTGCCCGACCGGGACGCAAGTCCTACGAGCAGTACTTC
TRBJ1-5	-	TRBV5-5	many	CASSAGWGLRGNQPQHF	TGTGCCAGCAGCGCCGGTTGGGGCCTTAGGGGCAATCAGCCCCAGCATTTT
TRBJ2-3	-	TRBV29-1	medium-sized	CSVTGFRTDTQYF	TGCAGCGTCACAGGGTTTCGCACAGATACGCAGTATTTT
TRBJ2-3	-	TRBV6-2/TRBV6-3	medium-sized	CASSYSSPRDTQYF	TGTGCCAGCAGTTACTCGAGTCCTAGAGATACGCAGTATTTT